The 11 T cell receptor beta chains reported below all come from one sample, sequenced in a study of blood T cell repertoires in COVID-19. Sequenced by immunoSEQ multiplex PCR; TCRdb stores in-frame clones only, minus some. The sample has 200,000 or so clones; about four fifths are singletons. The sequenced sample consisted of peripheral blood. The receptors shown here come from a woman aged 80 or over with acute or convalescent COVID-19.

V usage is TRBV5-8 and J usage is TRBJ1-5, with a tentative D call TRBD1 (6 bases). There are 13 residues in the CDR3. Germline CDR1 is SGHTS and CDR2 is YDEGEE. Trimming cost V 4 bases and J 8 bases, with 13 bases left between them. The CDR3 loop reads CASSQVGGEPQHF. In DNA, the CDR3 is TGTGCCAGCAGCCAAGTAGGGGGAGAGCCCCAGCATTTT.

The chain has TRBV7-2 and TRBJ2-1, with 10 positions matching TRBD2. The CDR3 has 14 residues. V trimming: 1 base; J trimming: 6 bases; junction bases outside the gene matches: 0. CDR1 SGHTA and CDR2 FQGNSA come from the germline V gene. The CDR3 is CASSLGLAGNEQFF. The CDR3 DNA sequence: TGTGCCAGCAGCTTAGGACTAGCGGGCAATGAGCAGTTCTTC.

The V and J genes are TRBV18 and TRBJ1-3; tentative D call: TRBD1 (6 bases). The CDR3 contains 16 residues. The V end lost 0 bases, the J end lost 4 bases, and 13 bases lay between the germline ends. The germline V gene encodes CDR1 KGHSH and CDR2 LQKENI. The CDR3 sequence: CASSPPRTEKGNTIYF. CDR3 DNA sequence: TGTGCCAGCTCACCACCCCGGACAGAAAAGGGAAACACCATATATTTT.

The chain joins TRBV3-1 (or the pseudogene TRBV3-2) to TRBJ2-7, with D tentatively TRBD2 (6 bases). Germline assignment: CDR1 LGHDT and CDR2 YNNKEL (reference sequence). This CDR3 region has 14 residues. Trimming removed 6 bases from V and 0 bases from J, with 12 bases in between. In DNA, the CDR3 is TGTGCCAGCAGGGGGACTGGGAGCTCCTACGAGCAGTACTTC. This sequence encodes CASRGTGSSYEQYF.

This chain joins TRBV19 and TRBJ2-1; D is possibly TRBD2 (6 bases). V lost 5 bases and J lost 5, with 22 bases in between. CDR1 LNHDA and CDR2 SQIVND come from the germline V gene (reference sequence). The CDR3 totals 17 residues. CDR3: CASSLLGVSGQNNEQFF. The CDR3 DNA sequence: TGTGCCAGTAGTCTACTTGGCGTTAGCGGTCAAAACAATGAGCAGTTCTTC. The full variable domain, its missing parts supplied by reference TRBV19 and TRBJ2-1, is DGGITQSPKYLFRKEGQNVTLSCEQNLNHDAMYWYRQDPGQGLRLIYYSQIVNDFQKGDIAEGYSVSREKKESFPLTVTSAQKNPTAFYLCASSLLGVSGQNNEQFFGPGTRLTVL.

This clone was found once. V gene TRBV30 combines with J gene TRBJ1-1, with 8 bases fitting TRBD1. The germline V gene encodes CDR1 GTSNPN and CDR2 SVGIG (reference sequence). This CDR3 has 12 residues. V shed 2 bases and J 5 bases; nucleotides not matched to a gene: 1. The CDR3 is CAWSRQGTEAFF. The DNA of the CDR3 is TGTGCCTGGAGTCGACAGGGGACTGAAGCTTTCTTT.

The chain carries TRBV19 and TRBJ1-2; D might be TRBD1 (6 bases). The germline CDR1 and CDR2 sequences are LNHDA and SQIVND (reference sequence). CDR3 length equals 16 residues. The V and J ends lost 3 bases and 0 bases respectively, with 14 bases between them. CDR3 nucleotide sequence: TGTGCCAGTAGTATCGGTACAGGGTGGGCTAACTATGGCTACACCTTC. Its translation is CASSIGTGWANYGYTF.

This chain uses TRBV29-1 with TRBJ1-2, with D perhaps matching TRBD1 (6 bases). Germline V gene lookup returns CDR1 SQVTM and CDR2 ANQGSEA. The CDR3 has 13 residues. The V end was cut by 4 bases, the J end by 7 bases, with 16 bases between. The CDR3 nucleotides read TGCAGCGTTGGAGGGCAGGGGCAGGGTGGCTACACCTTC. It specifies CSVGGQGQGGYTF.

The chain links TRBV20-1 to TRBJ1-5, with D possibly matching TRBD1 (5 bases). The V gene lost 3 bases and the J gene lost 9 bases, with 21 bases spanning the gap. Germline-derived CDR1 and CDR2 are DFQATT and SNEGSKA (reference sequence). CDR3 length: 15 amino acids. For the CDR3, the DNA is TGCAGTGCTAGTTCCTACGGGACTCTCGGGGGGCCCCAGCATTTT. Amino acids: CSASSYGTLGGPQHF.

The chain combines TRBV15 with TRBJ2-6, with D tentatively TRBD1 (5 bases). The CDR3 length is 15 residues. Germline V lookup: CDR1 LNHNV, CDR2 YYDKDF (reference sequence). V lost 3 bases to trimming and J lost 0 bases, with 6 bases between them. In DNA, the CDR3 is TGTGCCACCAGCAGGGACATCTCTGGGGCCAACGTCCTGACTTTC. Encoded protein: CATSRDISGANVLTF.

This clone was counted a few times. The chain uses TRBV6-5 and TRBJ2-7, with 9 bases aligning to TRBD1. The CDR3 contains 15 residues. Unmatched junction bases numbered 5, after V lost 3 bases and J lost 2 bases. Germline CDR1 and CDR2: MNHEY and SVGAGI. DNA of the CDR3: TGTGCCAGCAGTTATGGGACAGGGAGTCCCTACGAGCAGTACTTC. This codes for CASSYGTGSPYEQYF.